The subject of this entry is one T cell receptor beta chain. Its antigen is as yet unknown. Before sequencing, viral peptide pools were used by the ViraFEST assay to expand antigen-specific CD4+ T cells. Isolation of CD4+ T cells took place after about 10 days of culture. Each vaccine recipient was nucleocapsid antibody negative and had no prior SARS-CoV-2 infection. This sample was included in a study of vaccination effects on CD4 cells after COVID-19. Overall study findings and caveats: Few convalescent patients and no early post-infection timepoints were included in the study.

Trimming took off 4 bases at V and 2 bases at J, with 8 bases between the two ends. The germline V gene encodes CDR1 SGHRS and CDR2 YFSETQ. CDR3 length: 13 residues. Sequencing was performed with immunoSEQ multiplex PCR; in TCRdb, only in-frame clones are kept and a portion is missing. The data show tens of thousands of clones, roughly 70% seen once. The rearrangement joins TRBV5-1 to TRBJ2-3, with D maybe TRBD1 (6 bases). This receptor was identified in a human donor who received a COVID-19 vaccine. The sequenced sample was CD4+ T cells from PBMCs cultured with SARS-CoV-2 spike peptides, obtained before COVID-19 vaccination. CDR3 region: CASSRDNTDTQYF. CDR3 DNA: TGCGCCAGCAGCCGGGACAACACAGATACGCAGTATTTT.